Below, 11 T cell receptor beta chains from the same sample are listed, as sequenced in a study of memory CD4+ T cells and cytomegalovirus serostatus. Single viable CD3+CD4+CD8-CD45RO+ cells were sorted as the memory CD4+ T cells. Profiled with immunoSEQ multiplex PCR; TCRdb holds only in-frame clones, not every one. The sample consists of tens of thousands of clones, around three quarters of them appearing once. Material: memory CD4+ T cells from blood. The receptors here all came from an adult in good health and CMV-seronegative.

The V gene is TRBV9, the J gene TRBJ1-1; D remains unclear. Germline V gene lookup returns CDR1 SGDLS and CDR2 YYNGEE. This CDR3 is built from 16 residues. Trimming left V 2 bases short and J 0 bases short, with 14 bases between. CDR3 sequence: CASSVSQEVMNTEAFF. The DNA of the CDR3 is TGTGCCAGCAGCGTCTCCCAGGAGGTCATGAACACTGAAGCTTTCTTT.

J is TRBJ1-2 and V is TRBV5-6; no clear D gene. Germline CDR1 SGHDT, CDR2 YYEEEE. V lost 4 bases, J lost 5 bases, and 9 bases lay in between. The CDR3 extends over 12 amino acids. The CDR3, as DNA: TGTGCCAGCAGCGGAACGGGATATGGCTACACCTTC. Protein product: CASSGTGYGYTF.

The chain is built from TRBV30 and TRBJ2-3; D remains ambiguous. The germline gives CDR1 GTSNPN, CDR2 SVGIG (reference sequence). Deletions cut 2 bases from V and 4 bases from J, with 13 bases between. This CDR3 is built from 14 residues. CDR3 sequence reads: CAWSIGSQADTQYF. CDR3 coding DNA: TGTGCCTGGAGTATCGGTTCGCAGGCAGATACGCAGTATTTT.

CDR3 residues: CSVLQVNTEAFF. DNA for the CDR3: TGCAGCGTCCTACAGGTGAACACTGAAGCTTTCTTT. The chain couples TRBV29-1 to TRBJ1-1, with D perhaps TRBD1 (5 bases). Germline-derived CDR1 and CDR2 are SQVTM and ANQGSEA. This CDR3 is 12 amino acids long. V lost 6 bases to trimming and J lost 0 bases, with 8 bases between them.

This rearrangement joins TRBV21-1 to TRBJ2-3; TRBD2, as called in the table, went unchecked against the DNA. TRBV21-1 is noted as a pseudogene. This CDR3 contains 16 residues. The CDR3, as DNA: TGTGCCAGCAGCAAAGTGGATAGGGAGCAGAAAGATACGCAGTATTTT. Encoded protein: CASSKVDREQKDTQYF.

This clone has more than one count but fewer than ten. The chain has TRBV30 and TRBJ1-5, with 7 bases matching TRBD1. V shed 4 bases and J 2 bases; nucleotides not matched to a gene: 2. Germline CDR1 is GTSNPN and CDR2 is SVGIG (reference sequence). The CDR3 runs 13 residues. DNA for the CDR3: TGTGCCTGGAAGGGGGCCCGCAATCAGCCCCAGCATTTT. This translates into CAWKGARNQPQHF.

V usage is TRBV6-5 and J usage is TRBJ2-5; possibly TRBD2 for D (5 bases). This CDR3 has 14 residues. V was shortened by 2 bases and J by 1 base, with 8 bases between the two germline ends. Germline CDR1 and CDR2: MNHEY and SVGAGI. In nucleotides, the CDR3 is TGTGCCAGCAGTTACCGGGGTCCCCAAGAGACCCAGTACTTC. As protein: CASSYRGPQETQYF.

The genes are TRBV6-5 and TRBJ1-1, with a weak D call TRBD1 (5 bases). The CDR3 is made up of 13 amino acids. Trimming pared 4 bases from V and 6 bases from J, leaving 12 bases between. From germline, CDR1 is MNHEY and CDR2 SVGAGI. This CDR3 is CASSSAGHSEAFF. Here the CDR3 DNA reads TGTGCCAGCAGTTCCGCAGGGCACTCTGAAGCTTTCTTT.

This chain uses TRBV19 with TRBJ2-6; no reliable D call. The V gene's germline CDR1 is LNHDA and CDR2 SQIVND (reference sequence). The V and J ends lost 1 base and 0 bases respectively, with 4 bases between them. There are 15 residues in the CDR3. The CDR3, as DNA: TGTGCCAGTAGTATAGGGGGCTCTGGGGCCAACGTCCTGACTTTC. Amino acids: CASSIGGSGANVLTF. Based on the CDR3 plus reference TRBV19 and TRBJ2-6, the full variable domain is DGGITQSPKYLFRKEGQNVTLSCEQNLNHDAMYWYRQDPGQGLRLIYYSQIVNDFQKGDIAEGYSVSREKKESFPLTVTSAQKNPTAFYLCASSIGGSGANVLTFGAGSRLTVL.

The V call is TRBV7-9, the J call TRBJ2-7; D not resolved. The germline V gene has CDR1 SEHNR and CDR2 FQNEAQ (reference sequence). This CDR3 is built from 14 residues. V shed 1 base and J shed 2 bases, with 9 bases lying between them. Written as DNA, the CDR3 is TGTGCCAGCAGCTTAGATGGTACGACCTACGAGCAGTACTTC. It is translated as CASSLDGTTYEQYF.

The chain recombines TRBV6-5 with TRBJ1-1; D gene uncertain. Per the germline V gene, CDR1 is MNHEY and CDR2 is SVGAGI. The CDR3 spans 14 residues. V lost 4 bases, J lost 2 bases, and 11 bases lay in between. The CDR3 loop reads CASSWGEVNTEAFF. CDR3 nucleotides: TGTGCCAGCAGTTGGGGAGAAGTTAACACTGAAGCTTTCTTT.